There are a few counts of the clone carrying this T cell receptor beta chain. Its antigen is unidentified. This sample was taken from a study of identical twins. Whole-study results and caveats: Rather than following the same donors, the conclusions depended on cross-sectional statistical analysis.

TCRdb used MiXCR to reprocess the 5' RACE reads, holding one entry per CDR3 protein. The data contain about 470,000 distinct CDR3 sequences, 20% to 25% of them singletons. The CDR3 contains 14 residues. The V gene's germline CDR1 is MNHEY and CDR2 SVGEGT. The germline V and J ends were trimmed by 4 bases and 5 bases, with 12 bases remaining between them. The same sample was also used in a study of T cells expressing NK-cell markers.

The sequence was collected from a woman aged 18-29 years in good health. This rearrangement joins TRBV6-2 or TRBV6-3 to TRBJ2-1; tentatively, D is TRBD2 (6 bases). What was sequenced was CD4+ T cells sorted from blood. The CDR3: CASSWRDSNNEQFF. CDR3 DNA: TGTGCCAGCAGTTGGCGGGACTCTAACAATGAGCAGTTCTTC.